This T cell receptor beta chain was sequenced for a study of blood T cell repertoires in COVID-19. Per the germline V gene, CDR1 is KGHSH and CDR2 is LQKENI. V was pared by 3 bases and J by 5 bases, with 8 bases between. The CDR3 runs to 13 residues. Methods used by the authors: Estimates of nucleated cell counts were drawn from the amplification of reference gene primers. Sequenced by immunoSEQ multiplex PCR; TCRdb stores in-frame clones only, minus some. The DNA gave D and trimming, while V, J and clone size come from that table. Here the sample spans 40,000 or so clones, around 85% being singletons.

This sequence originates from a man in his sixties with acute or convalescent COVID-19. The chain combines TRBV18 with TRBJ1-5; no definite D call. Material for sequencing was peripheral blood. CDR3 nucleotides: TGTGCCAGCTCACCCCGACAAGATCAGCCCCAGCATTTT. Its translation: CASSPRQDQPQHF. The variable domain in full, with the rest retrieved from reference TRBV18 and TRBJ1-5, is NAGVMQNPRHLVRRRGQEARLRCSPMKGHSHVYWYRQLPEEGLKFMVYLQKENIIDESGMPKERFSAEFPKEGPSILRIQQVVRGDSAAYFCASSPRQDQPQHFGDGTRLSIL.